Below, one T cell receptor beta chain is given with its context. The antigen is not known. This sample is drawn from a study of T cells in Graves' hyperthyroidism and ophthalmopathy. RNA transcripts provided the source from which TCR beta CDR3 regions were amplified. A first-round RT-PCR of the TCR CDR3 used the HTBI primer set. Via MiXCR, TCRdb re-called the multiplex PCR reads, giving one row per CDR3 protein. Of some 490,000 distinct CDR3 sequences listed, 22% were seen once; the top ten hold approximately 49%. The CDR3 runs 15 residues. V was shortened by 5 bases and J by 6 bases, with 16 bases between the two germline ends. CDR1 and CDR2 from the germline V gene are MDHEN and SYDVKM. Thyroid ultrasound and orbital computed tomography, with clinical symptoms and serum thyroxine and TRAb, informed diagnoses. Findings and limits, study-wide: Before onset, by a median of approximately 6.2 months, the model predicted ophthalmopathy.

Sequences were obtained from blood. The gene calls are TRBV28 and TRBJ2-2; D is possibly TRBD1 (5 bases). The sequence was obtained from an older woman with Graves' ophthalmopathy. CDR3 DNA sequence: TGTGCCAGCAGTCTAGGCAGGGTTGGTGCCGGGGAGCTGTTTTTT. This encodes CASSLGRVGAGELFF.